Below, 8 T cell receptor beta chains from the same sample are listed, as sequenced in a study of patients and donors after allogeneic stem cell transplantation. MiXCR was run by TCRdb on the RT-PCR reads, yielding one entry per CDR3 protein. The table has about 210,000 distinct CDR3 sequences, 38% seen once. The sample consisted of blood, either unsorted or a sorted T cell fraction (not recorded which). Every receptor here comes from a human donor who was either an allogeneic HSCT recipient or a stem cell or donor lymphocyte infusion donor (not recorded which). It is not recorded whose cells these are; they may come from a transplant donor.

This clonotype was observed a handful of times. The chain couples TRBV7-2 to TRBJ1-5; possibly TRBD1 for D (5 bases). This CDR3 region has 16 residues. Germline V gene lookup returns CDR1 SGHTA and CDR2 FQGNSA. With 1 base removed from V and 1 base from J, the gap between germline ends came to 11 bases. The CDR3 sequence: CASSLGAGRSNQPQHF. Here the CDR3 DNA reads TGTGCCAGCAGCTTAGGGGCAGGGAGAAGCAATCAGCCCCAGCATTTT.

This clonotype was observed a handful of times. For the CDR3, the DNA is TGTGCCAGCGGCAGGTCAGGGAGTAGCTATGGCTACACCTTC. This encodes CASGRSGSSYGYTF. J is TRBJ1-2 and V is TRBV27; D may be TRBD1 (5 bases). Germline-derived CDR1 and CDR2 are MNHEY and SMNVEV (reference sequence). V was cut by 8 bases and J by 4 bases, with 17 bases left in between. The CDR3 is 14 amino acids.

V gene TRBV29-1 combines with J gene TRBJ2-1; TRBD2 might be the D (6 bases). This CDR3 region has 15 residues. Germline loops: CDR1 SQVTM, CDR2 ANQGSEA. Trimming left V 6 bases short and J 2 bases short, with 17 bases between. Here the CDR3 DNA reads TGCAGCGTCCAAATCGGGACTCCCCCCTACAATGAGCAGTTCTTC. It encodes CSVQIGTPPYNEQFF.

This chain joins TRBV6-2 or TRBV6-3 and TRBJ1-5; 7 positions agree with TRBD1. The V gene's germline CDR1 is MNHEY and CDR2 SVGEGT. This CDR3 is built from 13 residues. V lost 6 bases and J lost 7; bases outside the gene matches: 6. CDR3: CASSRQGYQPQHF. CDR3 in DNA: TGTGCCAGCAGCCGACAGGGTTACCAGCCCCAGCATTTT.

Comments on this clonotype: Without the conserved terminal phenylalanine or tryptophan, this CDR3 likely stems from a read error. The rearrangement uses TRBV5-5 and TRBJ1-6; TRBD1 matches at 7 bases. The CDR3 contains 18 residues. Germline values: CDR1 SGHKS, CDR2 YYEKEE (reference sequence). After removal of 4 bases from V and 1 base from J, the junction contained 11 bases not matched to a gene. The CDR3 region is CASSNDWDRLSYNSPLHL. CDR3 DNA: TGTGCCAGCAGCAACGACTGGGACAGACTTTCCTATAATTCACCCCTCCACTTG.

The chain employs TRBV4-1 and TRBJ2-7; 10 positions agree with TRBD1. The trim removed 3 bases at V and 7 bases at J, leaving 6 bases unmatched. Germline lookup yields CDR1 MGHRA and CDR2 YSYEKL. CDR3 length: 14 residues. The CDR3 loop reads CASSHKTGGYEQYF. DNA of the CDR3: TGCGCCAGCAGCCACAAGACAGGGGGCTATGAGCAGTACTTC.

This clonotype was seen more than once but under ten times. The rearrangement joins TRBV7-8 to TRBJ1-2, with 9 nucleotides matching TRBD1. J was trimmed by 6 bases and V by 5 bases; bases with no gene match: 10. Germline loops: CDR1 SGHVS, CDR2 FQNEAQ. The CDR3 covers 15 residues. The CDR3 sequence: CASSRLPGQGNGYTF. DNA for the CDR3: TGTGCCAGCAGCCGATTACCGGGACAGGGTAATGGCTACACCTTC.

The CDR3 region is CASSYSEIFDTEAFF. As DNA, the CDR3 is TGTGCCAGCAGTTACAGCGAAATCTTTGACACTGAAGCTTTCTTT. This chain connects TRBV12-3 or TRBV12-4 to TRBJ1-1; D is unclear. The CDR3 contains 15 residues. Trimming shortened V by 4 bases and J by 3 bases, and 15 bases separated the two germline ends.